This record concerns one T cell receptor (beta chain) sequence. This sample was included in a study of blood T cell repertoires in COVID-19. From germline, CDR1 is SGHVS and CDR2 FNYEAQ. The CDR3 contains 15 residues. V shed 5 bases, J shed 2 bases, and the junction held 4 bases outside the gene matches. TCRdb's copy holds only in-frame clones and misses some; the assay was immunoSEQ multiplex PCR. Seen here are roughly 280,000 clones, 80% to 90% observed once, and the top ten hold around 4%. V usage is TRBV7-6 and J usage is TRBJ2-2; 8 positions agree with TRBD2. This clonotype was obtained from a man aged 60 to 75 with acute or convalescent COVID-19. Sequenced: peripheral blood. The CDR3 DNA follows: TGTGCCAGCAGCCTACTAGCGGTTAACACCGGGGAGCTGTTTTTT. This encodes CASSLLAVNTGELFF. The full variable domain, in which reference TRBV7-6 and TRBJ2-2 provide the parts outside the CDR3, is GAGVSQSPRYKVTKRGQDVALRCDPISGHVSLYWYRQALGQGPEFLTYFNYEAQQDKSGLPNDRFSAERPEGSISTLTIQRTEQRDSAMYRCASSLLAVNTGELFFGEGSRLTVL.